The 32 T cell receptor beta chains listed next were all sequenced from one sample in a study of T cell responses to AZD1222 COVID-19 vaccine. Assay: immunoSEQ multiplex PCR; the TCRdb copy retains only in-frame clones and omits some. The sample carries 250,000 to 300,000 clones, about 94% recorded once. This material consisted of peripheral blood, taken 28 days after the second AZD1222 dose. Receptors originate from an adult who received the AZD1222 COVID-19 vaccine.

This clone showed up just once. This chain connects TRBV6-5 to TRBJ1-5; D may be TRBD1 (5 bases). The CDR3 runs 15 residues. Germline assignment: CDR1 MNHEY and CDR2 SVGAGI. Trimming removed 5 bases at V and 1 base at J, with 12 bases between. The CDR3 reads CASSPQGISNQPQHF. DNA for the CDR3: TGTGCCAGCAGTCCCCAGGGAATCAGCAATCAGCCCCAGCATTTT.

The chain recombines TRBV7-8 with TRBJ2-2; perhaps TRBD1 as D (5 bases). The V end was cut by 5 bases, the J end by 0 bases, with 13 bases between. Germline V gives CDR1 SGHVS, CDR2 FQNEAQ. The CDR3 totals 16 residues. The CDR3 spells CASSPERTPNTGELFF. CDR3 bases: TGTGCCAGCAGCCCCGAAAGGACACCGAACACCGGGGAGCTGTTTTTT.

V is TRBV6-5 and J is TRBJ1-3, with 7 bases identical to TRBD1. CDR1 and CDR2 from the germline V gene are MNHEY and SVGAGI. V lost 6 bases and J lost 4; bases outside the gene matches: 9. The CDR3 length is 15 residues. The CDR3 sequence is CASSVRGSRGNTIYF. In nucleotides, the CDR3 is TGTGCCAGCAGCGTCAGGGGGAGTAGGGGAAACACCATATATTTT.

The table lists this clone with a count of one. The CDR3 spells CASLQGAAYGYTF. The CDR3 nucleotides are TGTGCCAGTCTCCAGGGGGCTGCCTATGGCTACACCTTC. The chain uses TRBV5-6 and TRBJ1-2; 8 bases align to TRBD1. V shed 8 bases and J 4 bases; nucleotides not matched to a gene: 7. Germline CDR1 SGHDT, CDR2 YYEEEE. The CDR3 consists of 13 residues.

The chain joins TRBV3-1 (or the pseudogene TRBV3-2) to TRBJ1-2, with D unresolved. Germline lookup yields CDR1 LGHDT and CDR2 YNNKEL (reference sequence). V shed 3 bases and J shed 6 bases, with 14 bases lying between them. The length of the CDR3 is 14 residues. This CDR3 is CASSHRQYFHGYTF. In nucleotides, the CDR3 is TGTGCCAGCAGCCACCGCCAGTACTTCCATGGCTACACCTTC.

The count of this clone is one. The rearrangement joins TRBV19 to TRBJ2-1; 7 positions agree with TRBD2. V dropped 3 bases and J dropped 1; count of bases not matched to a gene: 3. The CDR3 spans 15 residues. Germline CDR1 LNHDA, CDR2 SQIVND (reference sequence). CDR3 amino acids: CASSIKAGSYNEQFF. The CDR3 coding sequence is TGTGCCAGTAGTATTAAAGCGGGGTCCTACAATGAGCAGTTCTTC.

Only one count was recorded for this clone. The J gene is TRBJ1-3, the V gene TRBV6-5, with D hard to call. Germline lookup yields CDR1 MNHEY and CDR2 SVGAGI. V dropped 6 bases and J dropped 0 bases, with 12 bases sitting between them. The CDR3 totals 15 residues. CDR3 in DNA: TGTGCCAGCAGCCAATCGTTTTACTCTGGAAACACCATATATTTT. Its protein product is CASSQSFYSGNTIYF.

CDR3 sequence reads: CASSSLGAGYTEAFF. In DNA, the CDR3 is TGCGCCAGCAGCTCCCTGGGGGCAGGGTATACTGAAGCTTTCTTT. The genes are TRBV5-1 and TRBJ1-1, with a weak D call TRBD1 (6 bases). The germline V and J ends were trimmed by 3 bases and 5 bases, with 17 bases remaining between them. The CDR3 has 15 residues. Germline V lookup: CDR1 SGHRS, CDR2 YFSETQ.

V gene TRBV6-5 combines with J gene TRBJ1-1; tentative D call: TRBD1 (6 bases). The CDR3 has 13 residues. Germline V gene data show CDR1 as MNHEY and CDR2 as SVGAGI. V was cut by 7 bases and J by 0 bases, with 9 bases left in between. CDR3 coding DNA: TGTGCCAGCATGGACAGCTTGAACACTGAAGCTTTCTTT. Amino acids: CASMDSLNTEAFF.

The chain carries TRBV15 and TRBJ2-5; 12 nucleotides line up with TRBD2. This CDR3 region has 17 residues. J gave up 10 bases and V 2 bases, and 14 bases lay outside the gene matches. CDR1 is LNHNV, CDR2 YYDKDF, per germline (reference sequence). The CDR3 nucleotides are TGTGCCACCAGCAGAACATTGCGGACTAGCGGGGCGGGAGACCAGTACTTC. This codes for CATSRTLRTSGAGDQYF.

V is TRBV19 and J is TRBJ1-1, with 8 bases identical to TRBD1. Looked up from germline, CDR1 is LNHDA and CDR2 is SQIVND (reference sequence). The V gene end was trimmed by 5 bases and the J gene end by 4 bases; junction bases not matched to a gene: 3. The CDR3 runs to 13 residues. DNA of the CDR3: TGTGCCAGTAGTCAGGGGGCGCGCACTGAAGCTTTCTTT. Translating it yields CASSQGARTEAFF.

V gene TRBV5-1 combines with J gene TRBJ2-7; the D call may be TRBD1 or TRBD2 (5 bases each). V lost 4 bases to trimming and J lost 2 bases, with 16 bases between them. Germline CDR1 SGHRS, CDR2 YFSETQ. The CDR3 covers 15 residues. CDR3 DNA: TGCGCCAGCAGCCCGGGACCGCAAGGTGCCTACGAGCAGTACTTC. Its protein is CASSPGPQGAYEQYF.

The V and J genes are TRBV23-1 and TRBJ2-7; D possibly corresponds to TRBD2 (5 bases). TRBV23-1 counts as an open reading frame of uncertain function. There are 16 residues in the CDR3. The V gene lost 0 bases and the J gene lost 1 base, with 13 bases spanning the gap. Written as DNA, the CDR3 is TGCGCCAGCAGTCAATCGCTAGCAGCCGAATCCTACGAGCAGTACTTC. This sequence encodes CASSQSLAAESYEQYF.

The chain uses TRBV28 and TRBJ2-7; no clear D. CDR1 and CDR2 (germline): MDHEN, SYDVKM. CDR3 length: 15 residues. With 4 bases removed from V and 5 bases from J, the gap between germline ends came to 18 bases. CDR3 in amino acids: CASSSTYGTPDEQYF. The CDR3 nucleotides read TGTGCCAGCAGTTCCACGTACGGAACTCCAGACGAGCAGTACTTC.

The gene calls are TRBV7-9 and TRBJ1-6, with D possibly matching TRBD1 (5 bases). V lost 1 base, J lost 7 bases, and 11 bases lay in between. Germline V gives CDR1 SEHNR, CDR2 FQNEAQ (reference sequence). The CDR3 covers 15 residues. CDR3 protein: CASSLGDLRNSPLHF. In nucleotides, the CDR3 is TGTGCCAGCAGCTTAGGGGACCTGAGGAATTCACCCCTCCACTTT.

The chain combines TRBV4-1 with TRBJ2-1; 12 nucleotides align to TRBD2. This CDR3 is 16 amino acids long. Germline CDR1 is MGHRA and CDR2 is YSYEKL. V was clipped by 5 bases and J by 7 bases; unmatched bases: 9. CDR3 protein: CASSTQTSGGQNEQFF. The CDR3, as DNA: TGCGCCAGCAGCACTCAGACTAGCGGGGGTCAAAATGAGCAGTTCTTC.

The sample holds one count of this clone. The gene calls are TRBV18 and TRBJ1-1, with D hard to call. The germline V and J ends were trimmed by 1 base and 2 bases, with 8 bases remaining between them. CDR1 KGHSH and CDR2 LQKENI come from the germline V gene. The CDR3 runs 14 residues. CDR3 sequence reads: CASSPQGTNTEAFF. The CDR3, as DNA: TGTGCCAGCTCACCACAGGGAACCAACACTGAAGCTTTCTTT.

This CDR3 reads CASSSRTGAISYNSPLHF. For the CDR3, the DNA is TGTGCCAGCAGCTCCCGGACAGGGGCCATCTCCTATAATTCACCCCTCCACTTT. The chain recombines TRBV7-8 with TRBJ1-6; 9 nucleotides line up with TRBD1. The CDR3 totals 18 residues. V shed 4 bases, J shed 0 bases, and the junction held 7 bases outside the gene matches. CDR1 and CDR2 from the germline V gene are SGHVS and FQNEAQ.

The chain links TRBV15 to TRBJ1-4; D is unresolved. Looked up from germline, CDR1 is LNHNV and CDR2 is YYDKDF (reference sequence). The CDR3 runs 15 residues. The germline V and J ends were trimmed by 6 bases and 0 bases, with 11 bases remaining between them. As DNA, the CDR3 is TGTGCCACCAGACTCGACGGAACAACTAATGAAAAACTGTTTTTT. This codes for CATRLDGTTNEKLFF.

CDR3 nucleotides: TGTGCCAGCTCACCACGACTAGCGGGAGGACCCCAACAAGAGACCCAGTACTTC. Translation gives CASSPRLAGGPQQETQYF. The rearrangement links TRBV18 to TRBJ2-5; 13 bases align to TRBD2. The germline CDR1 and CDR2 sequences are KGHSH and LQKENI. V shed 1 base, J shed 2 bases, and the junction held 7 bases outside the gene matches. The CDR3 is made up of 18 amino acids. The full variable domain, with the rest looked up from reference TRBV18 and TRBJ2-5, is NAGVMQNPRHLVRRRGQEARLRCSPMKGHSHVYWYRQLPEEGLKFMVYLQKENIIDESGMPKERFSAEFPKEGPSILRIQQVVRGDSAAYFCASSPRLAGGPQQETQYFGPGTRLLVL.

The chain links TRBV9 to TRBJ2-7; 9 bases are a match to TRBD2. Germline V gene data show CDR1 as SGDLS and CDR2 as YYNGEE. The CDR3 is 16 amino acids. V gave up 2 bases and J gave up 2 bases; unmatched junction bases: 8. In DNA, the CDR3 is TGTGCCAGCAGCGTCGCCCCGACTAGCGGTCCCTACGAGCAGTACTTC. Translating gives CASSVAPTSGPYEQYF.

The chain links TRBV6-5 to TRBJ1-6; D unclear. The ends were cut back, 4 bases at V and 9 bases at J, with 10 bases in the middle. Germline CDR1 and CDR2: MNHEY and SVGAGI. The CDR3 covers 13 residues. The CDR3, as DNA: TGTGCCAGCAGTTCAAGCATCGGTTCACCCCTCCACTTT. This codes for CASSSSIGSPLHF.

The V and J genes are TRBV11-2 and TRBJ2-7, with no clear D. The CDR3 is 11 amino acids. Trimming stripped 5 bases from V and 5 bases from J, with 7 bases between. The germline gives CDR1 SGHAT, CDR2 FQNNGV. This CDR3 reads CASSPLDEQYF. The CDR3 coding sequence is TGTGCCAGCAGCCCCCTGGACGAGCAGTACTTC.

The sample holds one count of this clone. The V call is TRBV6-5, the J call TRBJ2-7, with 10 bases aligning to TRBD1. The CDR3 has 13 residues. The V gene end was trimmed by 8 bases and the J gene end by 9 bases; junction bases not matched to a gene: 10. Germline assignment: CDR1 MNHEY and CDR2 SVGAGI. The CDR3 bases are TGTGCCAGCTCCGGGACAGGGGAGAACGGGCAGTACTTC. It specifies CASSGTGENGQYF.

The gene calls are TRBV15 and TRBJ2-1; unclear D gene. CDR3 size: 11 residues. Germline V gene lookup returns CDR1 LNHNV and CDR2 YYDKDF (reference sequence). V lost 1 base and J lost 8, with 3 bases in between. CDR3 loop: CATSRGDEQFF. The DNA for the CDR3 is TGTGCCACCAGCAGAGGCGATGAGCAGTTCTTC.

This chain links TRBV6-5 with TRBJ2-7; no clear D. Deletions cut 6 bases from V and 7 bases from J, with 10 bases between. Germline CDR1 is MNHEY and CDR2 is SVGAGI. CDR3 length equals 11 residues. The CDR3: CASRGSREQYF. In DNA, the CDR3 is TGTGCCAGCAGGGGATCCCGGGAGCAGTACTTC.

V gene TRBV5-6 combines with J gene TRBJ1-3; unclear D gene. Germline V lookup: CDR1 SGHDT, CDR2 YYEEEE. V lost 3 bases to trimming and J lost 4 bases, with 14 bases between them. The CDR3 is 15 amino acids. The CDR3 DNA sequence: TGTGCCAGCAGCTCGCGCGTTCTACCCGGAAACACCATATATTTT. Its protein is CASSSRVLPGNTIYF.

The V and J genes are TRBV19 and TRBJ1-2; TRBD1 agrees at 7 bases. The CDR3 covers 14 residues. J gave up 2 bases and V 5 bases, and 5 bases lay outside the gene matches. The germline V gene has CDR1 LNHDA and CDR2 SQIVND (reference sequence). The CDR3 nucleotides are TGTGCCAGTAGTCCCGGGACAGCGAACTATGGCTACACCTTC. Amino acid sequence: CASSPGTANYGYTF.

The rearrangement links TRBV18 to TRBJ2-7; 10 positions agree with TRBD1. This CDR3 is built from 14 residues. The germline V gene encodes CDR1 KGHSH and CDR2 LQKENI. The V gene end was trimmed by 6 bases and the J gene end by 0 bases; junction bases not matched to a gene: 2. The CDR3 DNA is TGTGCCAGCTCTCGGACAGGGGGCTCCTACGAGCAGTACTTC. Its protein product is CASSRTGGSYEQYF. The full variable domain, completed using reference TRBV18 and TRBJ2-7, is NAGVMQNPRHLVRRRGQEARLRCSPMKGHSHVYWYRQLPEEGLKFMVYLQKENIIDESGMPKERFSAEFPKEGPSILRIQQVVRGDSAAYFCASSRTGGSYEQYFGPGTRLTVT.

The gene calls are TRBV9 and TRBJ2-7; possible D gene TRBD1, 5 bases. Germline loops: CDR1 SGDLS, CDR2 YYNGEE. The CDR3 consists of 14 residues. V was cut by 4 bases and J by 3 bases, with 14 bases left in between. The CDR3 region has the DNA TGTGCCAGCAGCCCCCAGCCAGGGAACTACGAGCAGTACTTC. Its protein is CASSPQPGNYEQYF.

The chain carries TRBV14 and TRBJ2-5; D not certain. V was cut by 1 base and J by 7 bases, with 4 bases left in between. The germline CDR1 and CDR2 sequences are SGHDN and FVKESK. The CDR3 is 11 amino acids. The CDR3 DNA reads TGTGCCAGCAGCCAAGGGTGGACCCAGTACTTC. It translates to CASSQGWTQYF.

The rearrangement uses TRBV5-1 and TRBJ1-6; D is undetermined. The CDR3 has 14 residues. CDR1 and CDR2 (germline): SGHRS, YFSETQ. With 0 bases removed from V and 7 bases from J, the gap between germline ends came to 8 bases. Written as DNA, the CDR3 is TGCGCCAGCAGCTTGGACGGGCGCAATTCACCCCTCCACTTT. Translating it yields CASSLDGRNSPLHF.